These 30 T cell receptor beta chains came from one sample sequenced in a study of neurological immune-mediated disorders. Each CDR3 protein gets one entry after TCRdb re-called the 5' RACE reads with MiXCR. The sample contains about 62,000 distinct CDR3 sequences, 3% to 4% of which appear only once. The sequencing sample was made of PBMCs. The receptors were sampled from a woman between 45 and 60 years old with multiple sclerosis.

This clonotype was counted at least ten times. The genes are TRBV5-6 and TRBJ2-5; perhaps TRBD2 as D (5 bases). The CDR3 has 14 residues. V lost 2 bases, J lost 4 bases, and 12 bases lay in between. CDR1 and CDR2 from the germline V gene are SGHDT and YYEEEE. CDR3 residues: CASSFPLAAETQYF. CDR3 nucleotides: TGTGCCAGCAGCTTCCCCCTAGCCGCAGAGACCCAGTACTTC.

As concerns this clonotype: Since a much larger clone is just one base distant, this may be a read error. The gene calls are TRBV7-2 and TRBJ1-1, with D hard to call. Trimming removed 5 bases from V and 3 bases from J, with 16 bases in between. The germline V gene encodes CDR1 SGHTA and CDR2 FQGNSA. The CDR3 length is 15 residues. The CDR3 DNA reads TGTGCCAGCAGCATAACCTCGGGCGGGGACACTGAAGCTTTCTTT. It codes for CASSITSGGDTEAFF. Complete variable domain (other parts from reference TRBV7-2 and TRBJ1-1): GAGVSQSPSNKVTEKGKDVELRCDPISGHTALYWYRQSLGQGLEFLIYFQGNSAPDKSGLPSDRFSAERTGGSVSTLTIQRTQQEDSAVYLCASSITSGGDTEAFFGQGTRLTVV.

This clonotype has ten or more counts. The chain recombines TRBV5-6 with TRBJ2-7, with 7 bases aligning to TRBD1. Trimming at V came to 4 bases and at J to 4 bases, leaving 11 bases not matched to a gene. This CDR3 has 15 residues. Germline V gives CDR1 SGHDT, CDR2 YYEEEE. CDR3 nucleotide sequence: TGTGCCAGCAGCCTTCTCCAGGGGGTATGGTACGAGCAGTACTTC. Residues: CASSLLQGVWYEQYF.

This clonotype has ten or more counts. The V call is TRBV4-3, the J call TRBJ2-7; D not resolved. With 0 bases removed from V and 0 bases from J, the gap between germline ends came to 3 bases. The CDR3 consists of 13 residues. CDR1 and CDR2 from the germline V gene are LGHNA and YSLEER. The CDR3 reads CASSQDTSYEQYF. The CDR3 nucleotides read TGCGCCAGCAGCCAAGATACCTCCTACGAGCAGTACTTC.

J is TRBJ2-3 and V is TRBV19, with a possible D match to TRBD1 (5 bases). Trimming shortened V by 6 bases and J by 2 bases, and 9 bases separated the two germline ends. Per germline, CDR1 LNHDA and CDR2 SQIVND (reference sequence). This CDR3 spans 13 amino acids. The CDR3 loop reads CASRRQSTDTQYF. Written as DNA, the CDR3 is TGTGCCAGTAGGAGACAGTCCACAGATACGCAGTATTTT.

This clonotype came up many times. V gene TRBV4-3 combines with J gene TRBJ2-6, with D possibly matching TRBD2 (6 bases). CDR1 and CDR2 from the germline V gene are LGHNA and YSLEER. The V end was cut by 3 bases, the J end by 1 base, with 7 bases between. There are 15 residues in the CDR3. The CDR3 reads CASSQRGSGANVLTF. The CDR3 bases are TGCGCCAGCAGCCAGCGGGGATCTGGGGCCAACGTCCTGACTTTC.

This clonotype occurred many times. V and J are TRBV7-2 and TRBJ2-1, with 13 nucleotides matching TRBD2. The CDR3 extends over 14 amino acids. Germline values: CDR1 SGHTA, CDR2 FQGNSA. The V and J ends lost 4 bases and 10 bases, in that order; junction bases with no gene match: 4. Written as DNA, the CDR3 is TGTGCCAGCAGCTGGGGACTAGCGGGAACAGAGCAGTTCTTC. This translates into CASSWGLAGTEQFF.

This clonotype was observed at least ten times. The chain combines TRBV7-2 with TRBJ2-1; no reliable D call. V lost 8 bases and J lost 0, with 11 bases in between. Per the germline V gene, CDR1 is SGHTA and CDR2 is FQGNSA. CDR3 size: 14 residues. CDR3 sequence: CASVLLSSYNEQFF. The CDR3 DNA reads TGTGCCAGCGTTTTATTGAGCTCCTACAATGAGCAGTTCTTC.

This clonotype was recorded many times. The V gene is TRBV5-1, the J gene TRBJ2-7; 9 bases are shared with TRBD1. The CDR3 contains 14 residues. Looked up from germline, CDR1 is SGHRS and CDR2 is YFSETQ. V gave up 4 bases and J gave up 0 bases; unmatched junction bases: 2. CDR3 DNA sequence: TGCGCCAGCAGCAAGGGACAGGGCTCCTACGAGCAGTACTTC. This codes for CASSKGQGSYEQYF.

This clonotype was observed many times. The gene calls are TRBV7-9 and TRBJ1-5, with a weak D call TRBD1 (5 bases). CDR1 SEHNR and CDR2 FQNEAQ come from the germline V gene (reference sequence). Trimming shortened V by 3 bases and J by 8 bases, and 11 bases separated the two germline ends. This CDR3 region has 13 residues. CDR3 amino acids: CASSFGGSEPQHF. As DNA, the CDR3 is TGTGCCAGCAGCTTCGGGGGTTCGGAGCCCCAGCATTTT.

Only a few counts were recorded for this clonotype. DNA of the CDR3: TGTGCCAGCAGCTTAGTGGAGGGGAAAAACATTCAGTACTTC. Translated, it gives CASSLVEGKNIQYF. The V call is TRBV7-2, the J call TRBJ2-4; perhaps TRBD2 as D (6 bases). Germline-derived CDR1 and CDR2 are SGHTA and FQGNSA. CDR3 size: 14 residues. The germline V and J ends were trimmed by 1 base and 4 bases, with 8 bases remaining between them.

In its sample, this clonotype was seen many times. The V call is TRBV24-1, the J call TRBJ2-2; D gene uncertain. In germline, CDR1 is KGHDR, CDR2 SFDVKD. Trimming took off 3 bases at V and 6 bases at J, with 10 bases between the two ends. The CDR3 is made up of 14 amino acids. DNA for the CDR3: TGTGCCACCAGTGATCCCAGGTCGGCCGGGGAGCTGTTTTTT. It specifies CATSDPRSAGELFF.

In its sample, this clonotype was seen many times. CDR3 in amino acids: CSVEQGAGTEAFF. The CDR3 nucleotides are TGCAGCGTAGAACAGGGGGCTGGGACTGAAGCTTTCTTT. This chain uses TRBV29-1 with TRBJ1-1; 9 bases align to TRBD1. J gave up 5 bases and V 6 bases, and 7 bases lay outside the gene matches. CDR1 SQVTM and CDR2 ANQGSEA come from the germline V gene. This CDR3 is 13 amino acids long.

This clonotype was observed many times. The genes are TRBV14 and TRBJ2-7, with D hard to call. This CDR3 spans 13 amino acids. Germline assignment: CDR1 SGHDN and CDR2 FVKESK. Trimming took 5 bases from V and 2 from J, leaving 10 bases between them. This CDR3 reads CASSDMTTYEQYF. The CDR3 DNA follows: TGTGCCAGCAGCGATATGACGACCTACGAGCAGTACTTC.

This clonotype was detected many times. The chain uses TRBV7-2 and TRBJ1-2; 7 nucleotides line up with TRBD1. In germline, CDR1 is SGHTA, CDR2 FQGNSA. The length of the CDR3 is 14 residues. V lost 10 bases, J lost 5 bases, and 13 bases stayed unmatched. CDR3 bases: TGTGCCACCACGAGGGGACAGTCGACTTATGGCTACACCTTC. Translating gives CATTRGQSTYGYTF.

This clonotype was seen ten or more times. The chain links TRBV5-6 to TRBJ2-1, with no clear D. The CDR3 sequence is 15 residues long. V lost 1 base and J lost 10, with 18 bases in between. Per germline, CDR1 SGHDT and CDR2 YYEEEE. The CDR3 sequence: CASSLYGVGLGEQFF. The CDR3 DNA is TGTGCCAGCAGCTTGTACGGAGTCGGGCTCGGGGAGCAGTTCTTC.

Many counts were recorded for this clonotype. J is TRBJ1-1 and V is TRBV28, with D unresolved. Germline loops: CDR1 MDHEN, CDR2 SYDVKM. The CDR3 totals 13 residues. Trimming shortened V by 6 bases and J by 7 bases, and 15 bases separated the two germline ends. The CDR3 sequence: CASSLGPEVEAFF. Here the CDR3 DNA reads TGTGCCAGCAGCCTAGGGCCCGAAGTTGAAGCTTTCTTT.

This clonotype has at least ten counts. The rearrangement links TRBV14 to TRBJ2-7; unclear D gene. The CDR3 totals 14 residues. Germline V gene data show CDR1 as SGHDN and CDR2 as FVKESK. V shed 4 bases and J shed 5 bases, with 15 bases lying between them. The CDR3 bases are TGTGCCAGCAGCCGCCTGACTCGCTTCGACGAGCAGTACTTC. Protein product: CASSRLTRFDEQYF.

There are many counts of this clonotype. J is TRBJ1-3 and V is TRBV5-1; 7 positions agree with TRBD1. Germline loops: CDR1 SGHRS, CDR2 YFSETQ. The CDR3 sequence is 13 residues long. With 4 bases clipped from V and 8 bases from J, the junction kept 6 bases outside the gene matches. The CDR3 DNA reads TGCGCCAGCAGCCAACAGGGGACGGACACCATATATTTT. The encoded protein is CASSQQGTDTIYF.

At least ten counts were recorded for this clonotype. The CDR3 DNA reads TGTGCCAGCAGCCCGAGCGGCGGGGGTCGCACAGATACGCAGTATTTT. Translating gives CASSPSGGGRTDTQYF. The rearrangement uses TRBV7-2 and TRBJ2-3; TRBD2 matches at 7 bases. J was trimmed by 1 base and V by 5 bases; bases with no gene match: 9. The CDR3 spans 16 residues. Germline lookup yields CDR1 SGHTA and CDR2 FQGNSA.

There are many counts of this clonotype. The V and J genes are TRBV20-1 and TRBJ2-3, with 8 bases identical to TRBD2. The CDR3 extends over 15 amino acids. The germline gives CDR1 DFQATT, CDR2 SNEGSKA (reference sequence). The V segment lost 0 bases and the J segment 2 bases; nucleotides outside the gene matches: 4. The CDR3 protein is CSAREVAGNTDTQYF. The CDR3 nucleotides are TGCAGTGCTAGAGAGGTAGCGGGGAACACAGATACGCAGTATTTT.

In its sample, this clonotype was seen many times. The chain combines TRBV29-1 with TRBJ2-2, with 10 bases matching TRBD1. The CDR3 length is 14 residues. The ends lost 7 bases at V and 2 bases at J; junction bases unmatched: 4. Germline CDR1 and CDR2: SQVTM and ANQGSEA. DNA for the CDR3: TGCAGCGGCCAGACAGGGGGCAACACCGGGGAGCTGTTTTTT. It codes for CSGQTGGNTGELFF.

This clonotype was counted at least ten times. The chain recombines TRBV20-1 with TRBJ2-7, with TRBD2 as a possible D gene (6 bases). CDR3 length: 12 residues. CDR1 DFQATT and CDR2 SNEGSKA come from the germline V gene (reference sequence). V lost 6 bases, J lost 5 bases, and 14 bases lay in between. The CDR3 here is CSAPGRDDEQYF. The CDR3, as DNA: TGCAGTGCCCCGGGGCGGGATGACGAGCAGTACTTC.

This clonotype was seen many times. This chain connects TRBV6-2 or TRBV6-3 to TRBJ2-1, with D perhaps matching TRBD2 (5 bases). Germline CDR1 reads MNHEY; CDR2 reads SVGEGT. V lost 6 bases and J 0 bases, leaving 12 bases between the germline ends. The CDR3 is 15 amino acids. CDR3 nucleotide sequence: TGTGCCAGCAGCTCCTTAACTAGCTCCTACAATGAGCAGTTCTTC. Translated: CASSSLTSSYNEQFF.

This clonotype has only a few counts. The chain carries TRBV18 and TRBJ2-3; D not resolved. This CDR3 is 14 amino acids long. Trimming stripped 0 bases from V and 2 bases from J, with 6 bases between. Germline values: CDR1 KGHSH, CDR2 LQKENI. The CDR3, as DNA: TGTGCCAGCTCACCACCAACCCACACAGATACGCAGTATTTT. Protein sequence: CASSPPTHTDTQYF.

This clonotype has ten or more counts. CDR3 sequence: CAISDRQGELETQYF. The CDR3 bases are TGTGCCATCAGTGACAGACAGGGAGAATTGGAGACCCAGTACTTC. The chain combines TRBV10-3 with TRBJ2-5; 7 bases align to TRBD1. Trimming cost V 3 bases and J 5 bases; bases outside gene matches: 9. CDR1 ENHRY and CDR2 SYGVKD come from the germline V gene. The CDR3 has 15 residues.

This clonotype was detected ten times or more. This sequence joins TRBV5-6 and TRBJ1-1; D is ambiguous. Per the germline V gene, CDR1 is SGHDT and CDR2 is YYEEEE. V lost 4 bases and J 2 bases, leaving 21 bases between the germline ends. CDR3 length: 17 amino acids. The CDR3 sequence is CASSLRVTVVPNTEAFF. CDR3 in DNA: TGTGCCAGCAGCCTTAGGGTGACGGTTGTCCCTAACACTGAAGCTTTCTTT. Full variable domain (outside the CDR3, taken from reference TRBV5-6 and TRBJ1-1): DAGVTQSPTHLIKTRGQQVTLRCSPKSGHDTVSWYQQALGQGPQFIFQYYEEEERQRGNFPDRFSGHQFPNYSSELNVNALLLGDSALYLCASSLRVTVVPNTEAFFGQGTRLTVV.

In this sample, this clonotype turned up many times. J is TRBJ2-7 and V is TRBV7-8, with 8 bases fitting TRBD2. This CDR3 is built from 15 residues. The V segment lost 0 bases and the J segment 2 bases; nucleotides outside the gene matches: 3. The V gene's germline CDR1 is SGHVS and CDR2 FQNEAQ. CDR3 nucleotide sequence: TGTGCCAGCAGCTTAGCGGGACTAGTCCCCTACGAGCAGTACTTC. Encoded protein: CASSLAGLVPYEQYF.

At least ten counts were recorded for this clonotype. The V call is TRBV7-9, the J call TRBJ2-2, with 9 bases that match TRBD1. Germline values: CDR1 SEHNR, CDR2 FQNEAQ (reference sequence). V lost 4 bases to trimming and J lost 2 bases; unmatched junction nucleotides: 17. The CDR3 has 20 residues. CDR3 nucleotides: TGTGCCAGCAGCTCCGAAATTGGGGCCGGGGACAGGGTAAACACCGGGGAGCTGTTTTTT. It encodes CASSSEIGAGDRVNTGELFF. The entire variable domain, with the rest obtained from reference TRBV7-9 and TRBJ2-2, is as follows: DTGVSQNPRHKITKRGQNVTFRCDPISEHNRLYWYRQTLGQGPEFLTYFQNEAQLEKSRLLSDRFSAERPKGSFSTLEIQRTEQGDSAMYLCASSSEIGAGDRVNTGELFFGEGSRLTVL.

This clonotype was seen repeatedly, ten times or more. V usage is TRBV25-1 and J usage is TRBJ2-7; D perhaps matches TRBD2 (5 bases). This CDR3 spans 15 amino acids. V was pared by 5 bases and J by 2 bases, with 16 bases between. CDR1 is MGHDK and CDR2 is SYGVNS in the germline V gene. CDR3 coding DNA: TGTGCCAGCAGTCGTAAGGTCGGGGTTGCCTACGAGCAGTACTTC. Translating gives CASSRKVGVAYEQYF.